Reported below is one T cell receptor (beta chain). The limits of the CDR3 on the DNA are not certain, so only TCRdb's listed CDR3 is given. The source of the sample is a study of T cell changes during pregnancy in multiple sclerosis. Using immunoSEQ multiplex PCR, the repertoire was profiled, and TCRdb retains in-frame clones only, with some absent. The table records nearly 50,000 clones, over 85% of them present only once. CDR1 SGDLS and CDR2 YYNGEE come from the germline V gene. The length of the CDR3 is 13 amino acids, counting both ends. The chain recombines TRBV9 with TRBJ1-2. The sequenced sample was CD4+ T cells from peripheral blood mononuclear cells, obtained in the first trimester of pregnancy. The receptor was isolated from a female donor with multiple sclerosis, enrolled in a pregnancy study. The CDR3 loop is CASSVGPGNGGTF.